This entry describes one T cell receptor beta chain. Its antigen is not known. This record comes from a study of response to subunit inactivated influenza vaccine. Looked up from germline, CDR1 is MNHNS and CDR2 is SASEGT. The CDR3 is 14 amino acids. V was pared by 6 bases and J by 2 bases, with 6 bases of the junction left unmatched. Overall study results and limits: Every seasonal influenza vaccination brings in few new T cells, the authors suggested.

MiXCR was run by TCRdb on the RT-PCR reads, yielding one entry per CDR3 protein. The sample consists of some 850,000 distinct CDR3 sequences, less than 20% of them appearing once. This chain joins TRBV6-1 and TRBJ2-5; 7 positions match TRBD2. The clonotype was recovered from a man aged 50 or older who received an inactivated influenza vaccine. The sample consisted of PBMCs from blood, taken roughly 5 days after vaccination. Here the CDR3 reads CASRPGTTQETQYF. CDR3 sequence (DNA): TGTGCCAGCAGACCTGGGACTACGCAAGAGACCCAGTACTTC.